This TCR beta chain was identified in a study of T-cell memory formation after mild COVID-19 listed by TCRdb under 2021. Regarding the complete study: TCR sequence clusters from the two donors were found to be largely donor specific. In a couple of donors, T-cell clones that expanded and contracted after mild COVID-19 were followed by sequencing TCRalpha and TCRbeta repertoires longitudinally. Two young, previously healthy adult volunteers, one female and one male, were included in the cohort.

Sequenced on an Illumina NovaSeq 6000. TCRalpha and TCRbeta cDNA libraries were constructed by 5'RACE with constant-segment primers, with sample barcodes and unique molecular identifiers being introduced. Trizol reagent was used to extract RNA from every sample. Amplification of the libraries took two PCR steps, and the second step added a second sample barcode plus Illumina TruSeq adapters. The libraries were sequenced on an Illumina NovaSeq using 2 x 150 bp paired-end reads. The authors' analysis ran thus. The reads were demultiplexed and collapsed into UMI-guided consensus sequences using migec v1.2.7. Using mixcr v2.1.11, UMI consensuses were aligned to TRA and TRB V and J templates and then assembled into clonotypes. A clonotype was counted as expanded or contracted only if both edgeR and NoisET called the change significant, with noise models trained on biological replicates. For edgeR calls, the thresholds were a false discovery rate-adjusted p below 0.01 and a log2 fold-change of 1. As an exploratory analysis of dynamics, PCA with hierarchical clustering was applied to max-normalized trajectories of the 1000 most abundant clonotypes. The CD4 or CD8 phenotype of responding clones was assigned using the separately sequenced CD4+ and CD8+ repertoires. TCRdb cleaned the public reads at Q25 with fastp, built clones with MiXCR and kept in-frame beta chains. Entries are consolidated by CDR3 protein sequence, retaining the most common genes and DNA. For this entry, the V and J calls and clone size follow TCRdb and not the study's own pipeline. The sample table lists around 300,000 distinct CDR3 sequences, over 11% of them with a count of one. The ten top clones hold over 20% of the sample.

This clonotype came up many times. The specificity of this receptor is unknown. Qualities for individual bases were not recorded, and no much larger clone is one base off. Findings and caveats that apply to the study as a whole: Some responding clones were detected in pre-infection memory, which suggested that pre-existing cross-reactive memory T cells had joined the SARS-CoV-2 response. SARS-CoV-2 specificity of the second-wave clones peaking on day 37 was not confirmed. The study included only a couple of mild cases, and larger cohorts that include severe cases with pre-infection samples were judged to be necessary. Clones contracting from day 15 to 85 had balanced CD4/CD8 phenotypes, while a second wave expanding from day 15 to 37 was biased towards CD4+. Contracting CD4+ clones turned up mainly in the CM and EM memory subsets, whereas EMRA was where CD8+ clones were enriched.

V is cut by 6 bases and J by 7 bases, and the space between the germline ends is 15 bases. The CDR3 runs 14 amino acids, cysteine and phenylalanine included. Only the CDR3 DNA is retained, 42 bases long and in frame from the first base. Ficoll-Paque density gradient centrifugation was the method used to isolate PBMCs. Recombination joined TRBV12-3 or TRBV12-4 with TRBJ1-4; there is no confident call for the D gene. The TCR was taken from a man younger than 35 who had mild COVID-19 (a few samples of this study predate the infection). The sample titles of this study are shuffled in the database, so cell type and time point are left out; the donor was told from shared clones. The specimen was PBMCs or a T cell subset sorted from them (not recorded which). Here is the DNA: TGTGCCAGCAGCCCCGTGGCCTCCACTGAAAAACTGTTTTTT. Its protein is CASSPVASTEKLFF.